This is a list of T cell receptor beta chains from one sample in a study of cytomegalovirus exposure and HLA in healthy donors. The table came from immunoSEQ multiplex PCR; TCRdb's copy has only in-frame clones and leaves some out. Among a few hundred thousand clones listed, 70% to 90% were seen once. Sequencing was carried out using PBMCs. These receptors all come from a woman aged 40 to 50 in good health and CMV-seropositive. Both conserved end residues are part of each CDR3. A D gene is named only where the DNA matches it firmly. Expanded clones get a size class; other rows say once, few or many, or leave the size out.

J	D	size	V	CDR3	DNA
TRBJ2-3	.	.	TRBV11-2	CASSLGPSSTDTQYF	TGTGCCAGCAGCTTAGGGCCATCTAGCACAGATACGCAGTATTTT
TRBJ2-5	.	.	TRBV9	CASSVGLASETQYF	TGTGCCAGCAGCGTAGGGCTAGCGTCAGAGACCCAGTACTTC
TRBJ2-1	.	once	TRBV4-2	CASSQVPPGNSYNEQFF	TGTGCCAGCAGCCAAGTCCCTCCGGGGAACTCCTACAATGAGCAGTTCTTC
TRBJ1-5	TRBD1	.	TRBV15	CATSREGRGAGQPQHF	TGTGCCACCAGCAGAGAGGGCAGGGGGGCCGGTCAGCCCCAGCATTTT
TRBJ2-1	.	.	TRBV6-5	CASTLVGSPEQFF	TGTGCCAGCACCCTAGTCGGGTCGCCAGAGCAGTTCTTC
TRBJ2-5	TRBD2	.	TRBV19	CASSTGLAGMGIETQYF	TGTGCCAGTAGTACTGGACTAGCGGGGATGGGGATAGAGACCCAGTACTTC
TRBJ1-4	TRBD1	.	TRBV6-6	CASSTLDRENEKLFF	TGTGCCAGCAGTACCTTGGACAGGGAGAATGAAAAACTGTTTTTT
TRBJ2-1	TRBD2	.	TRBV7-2	CASSGGGSNNEQFF	TGTGCCAGCAGTGGTGGCGGGAGCAACAATGAGCAGTTCTTC
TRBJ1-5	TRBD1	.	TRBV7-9	CASGRGTGSNQPQHF	TGTGCCAGCGGAAGAGGGACAGGGTCAAATCAGCCCCAGCATTTT
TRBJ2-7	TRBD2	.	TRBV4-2	CASSRGLAGATREQYF	TGTGCCAGCAGCCGCGGACTAGCGGGAGCTACCAGGGAGCAGTACTTC
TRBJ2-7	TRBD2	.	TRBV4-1	CASSQLPTSGYSYEQYF	TGCGCCAGCAGCCAACTGCCGACTAGCGGATACTCCTACGAGCAGTACTTC
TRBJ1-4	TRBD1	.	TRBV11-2	CASSLIGTGVSEKLFF	TGTGCCAGCAGCTTAATCGGGACAGGGGTTTCGGAAAAACTGTTTTTT
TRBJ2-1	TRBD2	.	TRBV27	CASSRATSGGRRYEQFF	TGTGCCAGCAGTAGGGCTACTAGCGGGGGGCGGAGATATGAGCAGTTCTTC
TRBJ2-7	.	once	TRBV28	CASSFVGSGYEQYF	TGTGCCAGCAGTTTTGTGGGATCGGGATACGAGCAGTACTTC
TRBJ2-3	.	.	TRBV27	CASSLREGDTQYF	TGTGCCAGCAGTTTACGGGAAGGAGATACGCAGTATTTT
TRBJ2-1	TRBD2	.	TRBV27	CASSPTSGSSYNEQFF	TGTGCCAGCAGTCCAACTAGCGGGAGTTCCTACAATGAGCAGTTCTTC
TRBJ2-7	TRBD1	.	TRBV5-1	CASSLVIDRGYEQYF	TGCGCCAGCAGCTTGGTGATCGACAGGGGCTACGAGCAGTACTTC
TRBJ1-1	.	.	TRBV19	CASTLRGTAGTEAFF	TGTGCCAGTACCCTCCGTGGCACAGCGGGCACTGAAGCTTTCTTT
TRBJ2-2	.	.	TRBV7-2	CASSAPTIGSPGELFF	TGTGCCAGCAGCGCCCCGACTATAGGGTCCCCCGGGGAGCTGTTTTTT
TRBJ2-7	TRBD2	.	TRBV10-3	CAINELAGGEQYF	TGTGCCATCAACGAACTAGCGGGAGGCGAGCAGTACTTC